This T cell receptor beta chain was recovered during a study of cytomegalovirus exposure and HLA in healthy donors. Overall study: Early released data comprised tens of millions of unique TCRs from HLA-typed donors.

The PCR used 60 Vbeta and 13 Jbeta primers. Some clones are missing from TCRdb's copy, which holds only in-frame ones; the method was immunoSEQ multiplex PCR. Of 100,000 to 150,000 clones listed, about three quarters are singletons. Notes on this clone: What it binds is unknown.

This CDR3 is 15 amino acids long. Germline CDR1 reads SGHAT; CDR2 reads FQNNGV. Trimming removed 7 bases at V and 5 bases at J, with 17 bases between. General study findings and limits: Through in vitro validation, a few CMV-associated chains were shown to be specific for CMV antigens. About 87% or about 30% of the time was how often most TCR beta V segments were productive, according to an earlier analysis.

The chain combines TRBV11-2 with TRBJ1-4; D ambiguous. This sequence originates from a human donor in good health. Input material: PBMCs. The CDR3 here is CASTRSSGRNEKLFF. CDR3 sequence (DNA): TGTGCCAGCACTCGCTCGTCGGGGAGGAATGAAAAACTGTTTTTT.